This T cell receptor beta chain appears in the sequencing data of a study of T cell repertoires in cytomegalovirus infection. The J segment lost 7 bases and the V segment lost 5 bases, leaving 10 bases of the junction unmatched. Per the germline V gene, CDR1 is LNHNV and CDR2 is YYDKDF (reference sequence). CDR3 length: 15 residues. One entry per CDR3 protein results from TCRdb running MiXCR on the reads. The sample consists of approximately 110,000 distinct CDR3 sequences, around 9.1% of them appearing once. For this clonotype: What it binds is not known.

Material for sequencing was PBMCs, sequenced either directly or after in vitro stimulation (not recorded which). This chain connects TRBV15 to TRBJ2-4, with 8 bases matching TRBD2. This clonotype was sampled from a human donor in good health (CMV status not recorded). Some clones in this sample may be carry-over from other donors' samples. CDR3 residues: CATSAQREPQNIQYF. CDR3 DNA sequence: TGTGCCACCAGCGCACAGCGGGAGCCCCAGAACATTCAGTACTTC.